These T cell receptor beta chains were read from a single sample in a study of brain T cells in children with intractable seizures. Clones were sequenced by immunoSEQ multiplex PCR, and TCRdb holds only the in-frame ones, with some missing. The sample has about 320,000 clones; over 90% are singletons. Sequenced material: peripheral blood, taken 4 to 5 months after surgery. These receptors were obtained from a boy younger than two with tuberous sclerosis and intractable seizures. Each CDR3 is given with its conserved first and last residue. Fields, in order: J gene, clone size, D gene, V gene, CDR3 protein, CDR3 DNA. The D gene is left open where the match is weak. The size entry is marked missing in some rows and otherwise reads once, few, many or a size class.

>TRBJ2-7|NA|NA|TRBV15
CATSRLRRAEDYEQYF
TGTGCCACCAGCAGGCTCCGTCGAGCGGAGGACTACGAGCAGTACTTC
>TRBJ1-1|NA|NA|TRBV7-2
CASSLQGLVMNTEAFF
TGTGCCAGCAGCTTACAGGGTTTGGTAATGAACACTGAAGCTTTCTTT
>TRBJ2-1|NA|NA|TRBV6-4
CASSAIGETCNEQFF
TGTGCCAGCAGTGCTATAGGGGAGACCTGCAATGAGCAGTTCTTC
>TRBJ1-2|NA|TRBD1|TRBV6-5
CASSPYRQGYYGYTF
TGTGCCAGCAGTCCGTACCGACAGGGCTACTATGGCTACACCTTC
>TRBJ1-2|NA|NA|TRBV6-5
CASSSGPWTANYGYTF
TGTGCCAGCAGTTCGGGACCGTGGACGGCGAACTATGGCTACACCTTC
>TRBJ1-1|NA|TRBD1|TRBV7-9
CASSSSGGDTEAFF
TGTGCCAGCAGCTCGTCAGGGGGGGACACTGAAGCTTTCTTT
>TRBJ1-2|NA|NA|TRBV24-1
CATSDSYAGTSYGYTF
TGTGCCACCAGTGATTCATACGCCGGGACCAGCTATGGCTACACCTTC
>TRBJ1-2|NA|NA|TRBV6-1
CASSESWTANYGYTF
TGTGCCAGCAGTGAGTCTTGGACAGCTAACTATGGCTACACCTTC
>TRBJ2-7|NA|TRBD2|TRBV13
CASSLAGGNEQYF
TGTGCCAGCAGCTTAGCGGGAGGGAACGAGCAGTACTTC
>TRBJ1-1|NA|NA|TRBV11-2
CASSMTGLKDTEAFF
TGTGCCAGCAGCATGACTGGGTTGAAGGACACTGAAGCTTTCTTT
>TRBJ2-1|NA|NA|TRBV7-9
CASSPNGLPQFF
TGTGCCAGCAGCCCGAACGGACTACCACAGTTCTTC
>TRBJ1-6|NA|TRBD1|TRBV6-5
CASSYTDRPNSPLHF
TGTGCCAGCAGTTACACGGACAGGCCAAATTCACCCCTCCACTTT
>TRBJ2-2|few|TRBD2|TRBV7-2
CASSSYTSGGTGELFF
TGTGCCAGCAGCTCTTATACTAGCGGGGGGACCGGGGAGCTGTTTTTT
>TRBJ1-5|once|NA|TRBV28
CASSSPSQQASNQPQHF
TGTGCCAGCAGTTCCCCATCCCAACAGGCAAGCAATCAGCCCCAGCATTTT
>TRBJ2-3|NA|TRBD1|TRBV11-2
CASSLGTGEDTQYF
TGTGCCAGCAGCCTCGGGACAGGCGAAGATACGCAGTATTTT
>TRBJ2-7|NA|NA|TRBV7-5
CARSLARDRLREQYF
TGTGCCAGAAGCTTAGCCCGGGACAGGTTACGCGAGCAGTACTTC
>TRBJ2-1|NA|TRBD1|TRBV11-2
CASSPDTPGGSEQFF
TGTGCCAGCAGCCCCGACACCCCAGGGGGCAGTGAGCAGTTCTTC
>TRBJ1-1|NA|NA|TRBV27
CASSLSKGVNTEAFF
TGTGCCAGCAGTTTGTCGAAGGGGGTGAACACTGAAGCTTTCTTT
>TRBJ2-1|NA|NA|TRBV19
CASVRPYNEQFF
TGTGCCAGCGTACGACCCTACAATGAGCAGTTCTTC
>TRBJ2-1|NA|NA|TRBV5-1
CASSLPDSPYYNEQFF
TGCGCCAGCAGCTTGCCGGACTCTCCCTACTACAATGAGCAGTTCTTC
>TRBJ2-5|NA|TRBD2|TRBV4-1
CASSRLARETQYF
TGCGCCAGCAGCCGACTAGCCCGTGAGACCCAGTACTTC
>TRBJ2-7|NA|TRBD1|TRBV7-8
CASSFGWDSSYEQYF
TGTGCCAGCAGCTTTGGGTGGGACAGCTCCTACGAGCAGTACTTC
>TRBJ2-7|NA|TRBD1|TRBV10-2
CASSERTGFSYEQYF
TGCGCCAGCAGTGAGCGGACAGGGTTCTCCTACGAGCAGTACTTC
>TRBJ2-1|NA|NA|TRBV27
CASSPYRGDLNEQFF
TGTGCCAGCAGCCCGTATCGAGGCGACTTAAATGAGCAGTTCTTC
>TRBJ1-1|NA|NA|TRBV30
CAWSAQGRGTEAFF
TGTGCCTGGAGTGCACAGGGTCGGGGCACTGAAGCTTTCTTT
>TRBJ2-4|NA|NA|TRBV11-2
CASSLLGPGNIQYF
TGTGCCAGCAGCTTACTAGGACCCGGCAACATTCAGTACTTC
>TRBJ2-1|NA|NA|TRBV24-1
CATSDLHPGNEQFF
TGTGCCACCAGTGATTTACATCCTGGCAATGAGCAGTTCTTC
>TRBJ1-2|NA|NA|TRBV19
CASTYFGGNYGYTF
TGTGCCAGTACCTACTTTGGAGGGAACTATGGCTACACCTTC
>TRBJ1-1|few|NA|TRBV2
CASGLTELMNTEAFF
TGTGCCAGCGGCTTGACAGAACTCATGAACACTGAAGCTTTCTTT
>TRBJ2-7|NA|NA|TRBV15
CATSRDPGPEQYF
TGTGCCACCAGCAGGGACCCCGGCCCCGAGCAGTACTTC
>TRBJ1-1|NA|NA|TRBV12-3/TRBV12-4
CASSPGQNTEAFF
TGTGCCAGCAGTCCGGGACAGAACACTGAAGCTTTCTTT
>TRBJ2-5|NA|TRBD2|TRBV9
CASSVGAGLAQETQYF
TGTGCCAGCAGCGTAGGGGCGGGACTAGCGCAAGAGACCCAGTACTTC
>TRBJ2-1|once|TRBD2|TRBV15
CATREPLAGVYNEQFF
TGTGCCACCAGAGAGCCCTTAGCGGGAGTTTACAATGAGCAGTTCTTC
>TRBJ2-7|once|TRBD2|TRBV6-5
CASSPYSGRTYEQYF
TGTGCCAGCAGTCCCTATAGCGGGAGGACATACGAGCAGTACTTC